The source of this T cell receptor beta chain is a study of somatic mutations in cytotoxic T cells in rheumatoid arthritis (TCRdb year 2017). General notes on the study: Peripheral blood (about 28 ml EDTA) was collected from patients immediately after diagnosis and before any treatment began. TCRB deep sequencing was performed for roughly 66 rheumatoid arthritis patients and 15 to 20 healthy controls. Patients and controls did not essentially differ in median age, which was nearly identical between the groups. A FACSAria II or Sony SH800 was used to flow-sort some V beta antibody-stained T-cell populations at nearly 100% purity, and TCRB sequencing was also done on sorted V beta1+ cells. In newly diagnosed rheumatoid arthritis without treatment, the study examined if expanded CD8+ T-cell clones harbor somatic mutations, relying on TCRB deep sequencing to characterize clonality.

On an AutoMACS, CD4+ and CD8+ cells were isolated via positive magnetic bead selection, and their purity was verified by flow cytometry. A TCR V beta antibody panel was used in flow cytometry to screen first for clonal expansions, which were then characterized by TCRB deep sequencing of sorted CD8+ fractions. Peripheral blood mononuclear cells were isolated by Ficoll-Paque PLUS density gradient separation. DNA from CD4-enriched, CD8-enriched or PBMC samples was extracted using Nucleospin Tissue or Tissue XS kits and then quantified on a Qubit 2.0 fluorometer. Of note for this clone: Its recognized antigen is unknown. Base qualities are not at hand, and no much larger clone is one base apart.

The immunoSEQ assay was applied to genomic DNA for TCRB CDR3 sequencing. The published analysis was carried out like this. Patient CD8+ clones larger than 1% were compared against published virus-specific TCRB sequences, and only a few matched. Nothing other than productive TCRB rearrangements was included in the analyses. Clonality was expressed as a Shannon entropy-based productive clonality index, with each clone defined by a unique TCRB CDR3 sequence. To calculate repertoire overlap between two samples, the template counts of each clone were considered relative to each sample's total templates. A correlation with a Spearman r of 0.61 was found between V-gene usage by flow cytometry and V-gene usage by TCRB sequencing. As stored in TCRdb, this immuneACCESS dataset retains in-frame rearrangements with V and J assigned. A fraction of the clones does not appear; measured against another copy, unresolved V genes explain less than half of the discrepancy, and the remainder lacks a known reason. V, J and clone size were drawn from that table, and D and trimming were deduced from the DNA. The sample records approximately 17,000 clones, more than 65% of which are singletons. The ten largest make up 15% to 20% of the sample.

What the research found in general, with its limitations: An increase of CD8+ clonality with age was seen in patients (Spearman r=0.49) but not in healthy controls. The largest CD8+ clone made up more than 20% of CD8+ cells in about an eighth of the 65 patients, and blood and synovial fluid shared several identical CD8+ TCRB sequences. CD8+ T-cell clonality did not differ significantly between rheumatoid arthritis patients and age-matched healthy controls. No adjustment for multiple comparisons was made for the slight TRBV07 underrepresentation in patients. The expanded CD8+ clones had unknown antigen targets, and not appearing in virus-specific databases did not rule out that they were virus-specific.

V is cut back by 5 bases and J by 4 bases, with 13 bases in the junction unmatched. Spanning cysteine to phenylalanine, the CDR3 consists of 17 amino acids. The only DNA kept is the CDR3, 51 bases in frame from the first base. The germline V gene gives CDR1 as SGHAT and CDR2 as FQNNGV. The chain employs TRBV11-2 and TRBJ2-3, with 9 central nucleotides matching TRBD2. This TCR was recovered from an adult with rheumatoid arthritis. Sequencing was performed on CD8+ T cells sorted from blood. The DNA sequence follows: TGTGCCAGCAGCATAATCTTCGGGCGGGGGGGCCCAGATACGCAGTATTTT. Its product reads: CASSIIFGRGGPDTQYF.